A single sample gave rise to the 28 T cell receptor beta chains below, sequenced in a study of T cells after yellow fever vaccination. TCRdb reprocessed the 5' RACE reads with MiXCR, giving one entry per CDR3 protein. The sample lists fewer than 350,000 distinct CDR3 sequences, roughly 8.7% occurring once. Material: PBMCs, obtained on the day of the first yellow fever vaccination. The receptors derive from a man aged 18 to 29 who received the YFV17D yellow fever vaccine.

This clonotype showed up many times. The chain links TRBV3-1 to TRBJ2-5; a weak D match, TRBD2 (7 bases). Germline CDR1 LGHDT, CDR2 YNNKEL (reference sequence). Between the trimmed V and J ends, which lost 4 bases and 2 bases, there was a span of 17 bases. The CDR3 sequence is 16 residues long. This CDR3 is CASSPEVGGRQETQYF. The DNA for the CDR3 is TGTGCCAGCAGCCCTGAAGTGGGGGGGCGACAAGAGACCCAGTACTTC.

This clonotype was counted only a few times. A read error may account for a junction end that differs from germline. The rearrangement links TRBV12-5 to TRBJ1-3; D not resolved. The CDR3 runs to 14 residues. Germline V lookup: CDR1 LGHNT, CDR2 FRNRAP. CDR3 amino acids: CASASFNSRNTIYF. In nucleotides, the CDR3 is TGTGCTAGTGCCTCATTCAACTCTCGAAACACCATATATTTT.

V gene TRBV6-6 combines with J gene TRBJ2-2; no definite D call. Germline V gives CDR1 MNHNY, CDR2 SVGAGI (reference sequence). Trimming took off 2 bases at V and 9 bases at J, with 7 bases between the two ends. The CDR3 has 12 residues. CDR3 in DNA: TGTGCCAGCAGTTACGGGAACCGGGAGCTGTTTTTT. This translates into CASSYGNRELFF.

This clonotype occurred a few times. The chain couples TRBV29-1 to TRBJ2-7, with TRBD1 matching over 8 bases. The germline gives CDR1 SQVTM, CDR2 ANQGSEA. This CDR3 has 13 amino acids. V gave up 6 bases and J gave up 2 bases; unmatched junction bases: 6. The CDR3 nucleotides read TGCAGCGTCAGACAGGGGAATACCTACGAGCAGTACTTC. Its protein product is CSVRQGNTYEQYF.

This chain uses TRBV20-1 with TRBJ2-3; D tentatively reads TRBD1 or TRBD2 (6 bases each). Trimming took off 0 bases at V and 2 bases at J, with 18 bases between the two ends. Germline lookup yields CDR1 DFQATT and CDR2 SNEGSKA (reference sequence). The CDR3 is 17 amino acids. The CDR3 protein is CSARDRGLASFTDTQYF. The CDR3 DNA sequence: TGCAGTGCTAGAGATCGGGGGCTAGCGTCGTTCACAGATACGCAGTATTTT.

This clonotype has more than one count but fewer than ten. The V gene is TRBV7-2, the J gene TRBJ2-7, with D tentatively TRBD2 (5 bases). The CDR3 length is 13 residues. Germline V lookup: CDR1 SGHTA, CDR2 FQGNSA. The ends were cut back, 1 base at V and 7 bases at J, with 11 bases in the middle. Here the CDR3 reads CASSLVGSGEQYF. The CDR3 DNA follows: TGTGCCAGCAGCTTAGTAGGGTCGGGGGAGCAGTACTTC.

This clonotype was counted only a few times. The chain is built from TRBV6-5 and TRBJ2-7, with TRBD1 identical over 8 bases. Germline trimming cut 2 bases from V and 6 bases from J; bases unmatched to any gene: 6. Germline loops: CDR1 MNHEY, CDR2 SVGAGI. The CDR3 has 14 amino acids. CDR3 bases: TGTGCCAGCAGTTACGACAGGGGAAGTGGCGAGCAGTACGTC. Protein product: CASSYDRGSGEQYV.

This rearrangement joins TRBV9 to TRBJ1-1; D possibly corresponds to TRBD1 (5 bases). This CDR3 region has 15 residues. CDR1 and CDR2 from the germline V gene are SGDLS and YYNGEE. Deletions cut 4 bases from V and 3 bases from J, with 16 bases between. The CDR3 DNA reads TGTGCCAGCAGCCAACTCGAGCAGGGAGACACTGAAGCTTTCTTT. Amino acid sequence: CASSQLEQGDTEAFF.

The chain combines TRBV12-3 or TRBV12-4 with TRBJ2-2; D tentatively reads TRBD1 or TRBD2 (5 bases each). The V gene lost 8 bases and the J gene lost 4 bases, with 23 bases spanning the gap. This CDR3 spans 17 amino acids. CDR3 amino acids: CASSPGTAIGVTGELFF. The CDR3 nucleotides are TGTGCCAGCTCCCCTGGGACCGCGATCGGGGTCACCGGGGAGCTGTTTTTT.

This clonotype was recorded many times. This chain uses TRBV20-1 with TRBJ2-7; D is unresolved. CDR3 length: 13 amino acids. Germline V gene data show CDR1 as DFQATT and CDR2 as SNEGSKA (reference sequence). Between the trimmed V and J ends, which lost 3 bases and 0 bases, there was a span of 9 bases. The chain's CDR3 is CSASLGTSYEQYV. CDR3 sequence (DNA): TGCAGTGCTAGCCTGGGCACCTCCTACGAGCAGTACGTC.

The CDR3 is CSARVRSTDTQYF. CDR3 in DNA: TGCAGTGCTAGAGTCCGGAGCACAGATACGCAGTATTTT. J is TRBJ2-3 and V is TRBV20-1; D remains ambiguous. CDR1 and CDR2 (germline): DFQATT, SNEGSKA (reference sequence). Trimming left V 1 base short and J 0 bases short, with 5 bases between. There are 13 residues in the CDR3.

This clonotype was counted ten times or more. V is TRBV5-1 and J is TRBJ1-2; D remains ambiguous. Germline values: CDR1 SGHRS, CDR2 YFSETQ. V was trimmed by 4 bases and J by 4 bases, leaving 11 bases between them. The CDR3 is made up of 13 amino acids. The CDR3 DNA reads TGCGCCAGCAGCGCAGCAGCGCCCTATGGCTACACCTTC. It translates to CASSAAAPYGYTF.

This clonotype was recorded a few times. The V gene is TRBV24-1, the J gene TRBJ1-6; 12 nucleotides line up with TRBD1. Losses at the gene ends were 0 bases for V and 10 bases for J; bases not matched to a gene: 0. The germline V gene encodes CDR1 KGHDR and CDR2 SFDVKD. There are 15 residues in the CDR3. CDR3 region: CATSDLGTGGSPLHF. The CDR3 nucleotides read TGTGCCACCAGTGATTTGGGGACAGGGGGCTCACCCCTCCACTTT.

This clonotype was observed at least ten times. DNA for the CDR3: TGTGCCAGCAGCCCCGCGCAGGGGTTCAATTCACCCCTCCACTTT. It codes for CASSPAQGFNSPLHF. The genes are TRBV7-2 and TRBJ1-6, with D possibly TRBD1 on 6 matching bases. Germline values: CDR1 SGHTA, CDR2 FQGNSA. V was pared by 5 bases and J by 7 bases, with 15 bases between. The CDR3 is 15 residues long.

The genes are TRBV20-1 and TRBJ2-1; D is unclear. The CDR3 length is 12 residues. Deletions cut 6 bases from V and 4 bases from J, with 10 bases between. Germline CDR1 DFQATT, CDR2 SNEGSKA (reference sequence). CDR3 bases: TGCAGTGCCCTAGGAGCGTACAATGAGCAGTTCTTC. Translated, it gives CSALGAYNEQFF.

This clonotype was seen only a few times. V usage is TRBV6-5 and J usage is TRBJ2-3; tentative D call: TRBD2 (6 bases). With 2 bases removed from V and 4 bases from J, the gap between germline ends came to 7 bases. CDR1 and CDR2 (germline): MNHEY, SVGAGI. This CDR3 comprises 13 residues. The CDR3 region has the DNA TGTGCCAGCAGTTACACGGGGGCAGATACGCAGTATTTT. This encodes CASSYTGADTQYF.

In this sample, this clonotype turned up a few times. The CDR3 protein is CASTGSAQETQYF. Written as DNA, the CDR3 is TGTGCCAGCACCGGGAGCGCGCAAGAGACCCAGTACTTC. The chain has TRBV6-2 or TRBV6-3 and TRBJ2-5; D possibly corresponds to TRBD2 (6 bases). The CDR3 sequence is 13 residues long. Germline CDR1 MNHEY, CDR2 SVGEGT. V was pared by 7 bases and J by 2 bases, with 11 bases between.

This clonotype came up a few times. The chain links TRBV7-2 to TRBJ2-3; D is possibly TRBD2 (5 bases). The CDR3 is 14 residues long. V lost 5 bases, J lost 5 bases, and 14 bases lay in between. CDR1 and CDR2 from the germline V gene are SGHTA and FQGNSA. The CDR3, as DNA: TGTGCCAGCAGCGCCGACGGGGTACTAGATACGCAGTATTTT. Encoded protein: CASSADGVLDTQYF.

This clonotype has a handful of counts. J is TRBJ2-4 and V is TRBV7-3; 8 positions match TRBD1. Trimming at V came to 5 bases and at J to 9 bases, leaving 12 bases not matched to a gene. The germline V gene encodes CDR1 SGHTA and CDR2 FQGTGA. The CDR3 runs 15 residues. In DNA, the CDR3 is TGTGCCAGCAGCCGGGGACAGGATGGTTTCGGCATTCAGTACTTC. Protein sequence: CASSRGQDGFGIQYF.

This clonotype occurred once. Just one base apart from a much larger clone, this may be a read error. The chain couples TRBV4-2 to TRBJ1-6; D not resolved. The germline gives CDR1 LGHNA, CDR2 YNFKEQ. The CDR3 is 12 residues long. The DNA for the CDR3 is TGTGCCATCAGCCCAGTCGATAGGACCCTCCACTTT. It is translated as CAISPVDRTLHF.

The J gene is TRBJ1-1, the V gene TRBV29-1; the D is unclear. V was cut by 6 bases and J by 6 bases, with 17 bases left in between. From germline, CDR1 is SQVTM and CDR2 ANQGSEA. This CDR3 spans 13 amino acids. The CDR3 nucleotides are TGCAGCGTCCGTTGGCCAGGAAGGGCTGAAGCTTTCTTT. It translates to CSVRWPGRAEAFF.

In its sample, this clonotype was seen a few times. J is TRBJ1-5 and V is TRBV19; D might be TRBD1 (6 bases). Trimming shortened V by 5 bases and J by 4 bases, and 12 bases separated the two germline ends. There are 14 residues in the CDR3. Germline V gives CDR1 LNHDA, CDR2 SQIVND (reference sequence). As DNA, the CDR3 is TGTGCCAGTAGTCTCGGACAGAAAAATCAGCCCCAGCATTTT. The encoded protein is CASSLGQKNQPQHF. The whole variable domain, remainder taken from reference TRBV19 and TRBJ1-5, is DGGITQSPKYLFRKEGQNVTLSCEQNLNHDAMYWYRQDPGQGLRLIYYSQIVNDFQKGDIAEGYSVSREKKESFPLTVTSAQKNPTAFYLCASSLGQKNQPQHFGDGTRLSIL.

The CDR3 protein is CASSLLGQAQETQYF. The CDR3 DNA reads TGCGCCAGCAGCTTGCTCGGACAGGCCCAAGAGACCCAGTACTTC. This sequence joins TRBV5-1 and TRBJ2-5; 7 bases align to TRBD1. Germline lookup yields CDR1 SGHRS and CDR2 YFSETQ. The trim removed 1 base at V and 1 base at J, leaving 4 bases unmatched. The CDR3 runs to 15 residues.

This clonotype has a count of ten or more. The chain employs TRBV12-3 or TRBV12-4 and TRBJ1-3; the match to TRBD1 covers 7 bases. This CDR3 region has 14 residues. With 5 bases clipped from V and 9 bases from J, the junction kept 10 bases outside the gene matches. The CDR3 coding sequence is TGTGCCAGCAGTCCTACGACAGGGTCGGGCACCATATATTTT. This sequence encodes CASSPTTGSGTIYF.

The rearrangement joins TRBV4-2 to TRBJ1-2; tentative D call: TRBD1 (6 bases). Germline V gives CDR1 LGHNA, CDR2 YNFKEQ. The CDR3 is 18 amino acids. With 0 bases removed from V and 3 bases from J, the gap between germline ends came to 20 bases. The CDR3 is CASSQEGGTGRVYYGYTF. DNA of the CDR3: TGTGCCAGCAGCCAAGAAGGGGGTACAGGTCGAGTGTACTATGGCTACACCTTC.

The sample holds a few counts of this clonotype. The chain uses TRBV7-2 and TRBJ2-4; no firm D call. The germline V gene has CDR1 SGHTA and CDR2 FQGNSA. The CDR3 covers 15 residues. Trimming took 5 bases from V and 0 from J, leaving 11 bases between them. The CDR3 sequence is CASSTQSVAKNIQYF. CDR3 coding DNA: TGTGCCAGCAGCACCCAGTCCGTAGCCAAAAACATTCAGTACTTC.

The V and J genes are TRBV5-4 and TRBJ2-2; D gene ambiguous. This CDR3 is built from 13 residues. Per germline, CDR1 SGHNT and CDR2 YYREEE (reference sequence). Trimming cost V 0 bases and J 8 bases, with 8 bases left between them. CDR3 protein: CASSLEGRGELFF. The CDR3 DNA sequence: TGTGCCAGCAGCTTGGAGGGCAGGGGGGAGCTGTTTTTT. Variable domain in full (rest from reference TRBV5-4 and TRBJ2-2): ETGVTQSPTHLIKTRGQQVTLRCSSQSGHNTVSWYQQALGQGPQFIFQYYREEENGRGNFPPRFSGLQFPNYSSELNVNALELDDSALYLCASSLEGRGELFFGEGSRLTVL.

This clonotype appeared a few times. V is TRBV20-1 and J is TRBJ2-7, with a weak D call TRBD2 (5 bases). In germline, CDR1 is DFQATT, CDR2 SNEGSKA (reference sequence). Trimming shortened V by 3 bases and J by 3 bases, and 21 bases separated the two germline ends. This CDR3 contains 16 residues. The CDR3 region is CSASVIGSKSGYEQYV. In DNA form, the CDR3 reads TGCAGTGCTAGTGTGATTGGGAGTAAGTCGGGCTACGAGCAGTACGTC.